The 8 T cell receptor beta chains listed next were all sequenced from one sample in a study of OX40 agonist ivuxolimab in advanced cancers. This table comes from immunoSEQ multiplex PCR, and its TCRdb copy is limited to in-frame clones, with some not included. The top ten clones hold about 0.95% of a sample with roughly 62,000 clones, 80% to 90% of them seen once. The source was CD4+ or CD8+ T cells sorted from blood, collected in a trial of the OX40 agonist ivuxolimab. The receptors originated from an adult with an advanced solid tumor such as melanoma, head and neck, liver or kidney cancer.

This chain links TRBV6-5 with TRBJ2-3; D remains unclear. CDR1 MNHEY and CDR2 SVGAGI come from the germline V gene. V lost 6 bases, J lost 4 bases, and 8 bases lay in between. This CDR3 spans 12 amino acids. Here the CDR3 DNA reads TGTGCCAGCAGATCACCGGCAGATACGCAGTATTTT. It is translated as CASRSPADTQYF.

The V gene is TRBV6-5, the J gene TRBJ2-5; a possible D gene is TRBD2 (5 bases). Germline V CDR1 and CDR2: MNHEY, SVGAGI. Trimming stripped 11 bases from V and 4 bases from J, with 17 bases between. This CDR3 is 13 amino acids long. CDR3 bases: TGTGCCGTTCGTGGGAGCTGGGGAGAGACCCAGTACTTC. It codes for CAVRGSWGETQYF.

V is TRBV5-1 and J is TRBJ2-3; 12 bases align to TRBD2. CDR1 and CDR2 (germline): SGHRS, YFSETQ. The CDR3 sequence is 15 residues long. After removal of 6 bases from V and 4 bases from J, the junction contained 6 bases not matched to a gene. The CDR3, as DNA: TGCGCCAGCATTCCCCTAGCGGGAGGGCCAGATACGCAGTATTTT. Its translation: CASIPLAGGPDTQYF. Filled out from reference TRBV5-1 and TRBJ2-3, the complete variable domain reads KAGVTQTPRYLIKTRGQQVTLSCSPISGHRSVSWYQQTPGQGLQFLFEYFSETQRNKGNFPGRFSGRQFSNSRSEMNVSTLELGDSALYLCASIPLAGGPDTQYFGPGTRLTVL.

The chain is built from TRBV28 and TRBJ2-1, with TRBD2 identical over 10 bases. V trimming: 4 bases; J trimming: 0 bases; junction bases outside the gene matches: 18. Germline V gives CDR1 MDHEN, CDR2 SYDVKM. This CDR3 spans 21 amino acids. CDR3 sequence reads: CASSSPPFGLADVLSYNEQFF. DNA for the CDR3: TGTGCCAGCAGTTCTCCTCCCTTCGGACTAGCGGACGTGCTCTCCTACAATGAGCAGTTCTTC. The complete variable domain, with remaining parts taken from reference TRBV28 and TRBJ2-1, reads DVKVTQSSRYLVKRTGEKVFLECVQDMDHENMFWYRQDPGLGLRLIYFSYDVKMKEKGDIPEGYSVSREKKERFSLILESASTNQTSMYLCASSSPPFGLADVLSYNEQFFGPGTRLTVL.

This clone showed up just once. This chain uses TRBV7-9 with TRBJ2-7, with 12 nucleotides matching TRBD1. Losses at the gene ends were 6 bases for V and 7 bases for J; bases not matched to a gene: 10. CDR1 SEHNR and CDR2 FQNEAQ come from the germline V gene (reference sequence). The CDR3 is 15 residues long. This CDR3 is CASSRWGQGAMEQYF. CDR3 coding DNA: TGTGCCAGCAGTCGCTGGGGACAGGGGGCGATGGAGCAGTACTTC.

This clone was seen a single time. The chain links TRBV11-2 to TRBJ2-7, with 9 positions matching TRBD2. CDR3 size: 19 residues. Unmatched junction bases numbered 15, after V lost 1 base and J lost 2 bases. Germline V gene data show CDR1 as SGHAT and CDR2 as FQNNGV. The CDR3 DNA reads TGTGCCAGCAGCTTAGGTACCATACGGGTTAGCGGGAGCCCCTACGAGCAGTACTTC. It codes for CASSLGTIRVSGSPYEQYF.

The chain carries TRBV13 and TRBJ1-2; D not certain. Germline-derived CDR1 and CDR2 are PRHDT and FYEKMQ (reference sequence). V shed 4 bases and J shed 5 bases, with 17 bases lying between them. This CDR3 spans 15 amino acids. CDR3 in DNA: TGTGCCAGCAGCTCCAACCAGCCCCACGGGTATGGCTACACCTTC. Amino acids: CASSSNQPHGYGYTF.

The genes are TRBV28 and TRBJ1-1, with a possible D match to TRBD1 (6 bases). Per germline, CDR1 MDHEN and CDR2 SYDVKM. The CDR3 runs to 15 residues. V gave up 6 bases and J gave up 4 bases, with 18 bases separating them. CDR3 in DNA: TGTGCCAGCAGGACACCAGGGGAACGGAGCACTGAAGCTTTCTTT. This encodes CASRTPGERSTEAFF.